What follows describes a single T cell receptor (beta chain). The data derive from a study of T-cell reconstitution after alpha-beta-depleted transplantation in children. Between the trimmed V and J ends, which lost 0 bases and 2 bases, there was a span of 11 bases. Germline CDR1 reads SGHRS; CDR2 reads YFSETQ. This CDR3 is 16 amino acids long. It was with unique molecular identifiers that the TCRbeta library was prepared. Each CDR3 protein gets one entry after TCRdb re-called the PCR reads with MiXCR. The sample shows approximately 640,000 distinct CDR3 sequences, 15% to 20% of them seen only once. Here the sequenced sample was PBMCs from the stem cell graft donor, taken from the stem cell graft. This clonotype originated in a human donor who donated a stem cell graft to a child with acute myeloid leukemia. The chain links TRBV5-1 to TRBJ2-2; D tentatively fits TRBD1 or TRBD2 (5 bases each). The CDR3 reads CASSLVSGANTGELFF. The CDR3 coding sequence is TGCGCCAGCAGCTTGGTCTCCGGGGCAAACACCGGGGAGCTGTTTTTT.